These 30 T cell receptor beta chains came from one sample sequenced in a study of blood T cell repertoires in COVID-19 (dated by TCRdb to about 2020). Receptor amplification or capture employed the immunoSEQ multiplex PCR assay. Drawn from immuneACCESS, this table holds only the in-frame rearrangements with V and J called that TCRdb kept. Clones are partly lost; checked studies trace under half to an unresolved V gene and leave the rest unexplained. The sample includes some 300,000 clones, with about 91% observed a single time. The leading ten clones occupy under 8% of the sample. Sequenced input: peripheral blood. The receptors were gathered from a woman younger than 45 who had recovered from COVID-19.

This clone was seen more than once but under ten times. This CDR3 reads CASSQEGTDGELNTEAFF. The CDR3, as DNA: TGCGCCAGCAGCCAAGAGGGGACAGACGGGGAACTAAACACTGAAGCTTTCTTT. The V gene is TRBV4-1, the J gene TRBJ1-1; TRBD1 matches 7 bases. CDR3 length: 18 residues. Germline assignment: CDR1 MGHRA and CDR2 YSYEKL. J gave up 2 bases and V 0 bases, and 12 bases lay outside the gene matches.

This chain joins TRBV7-9 and TRBJ2-1; D possibly corresponds to TRBD1 (6 bases). CDR3 length: 16 amino acids. The V and J ends lost 11 bases and 0 bases respectively, with 20 bases between them. Germline V gives CDR1 SEHNR, CDR2 FQNEAQ (reference sequence). This CDR3 reads CAEQGSKDGSYNEQFF. CDR3 nucleotide sequence: TGTGCCGAACAGGGATCAAAGGATGGCTCCTACAATGAGCAGTTCTTC.

This clone was seen more than once but under ten times. The gene calls are TRBV6-4 and TRBJ2-7; TRBD1 matches 8 bases. Germline lookup yields CDR1 MRHNA and CDR2 SNTAGT. The V and J ends lost 2 bases and 6 bases, in that order; junction bases with no gene match: 21. The CDR3 loop spans 19 amino acids. CDR3 protein: CASSDPLRDRWPRGSEQYF. The CDR3 DNA is TGTGCCAGCAGTGACCCCCTCCGGGACAGGTGGCCGCGAGGCAGCGAGCAGTACTTC.

This sequence joins TRBV28 and TRBJ2-7; 11 bases align to TRBD1. Germline assignment: CDR1 MDHEN and CDR2 SYDVKM. The CDR3 contains 14 residues. The V segment lost 3 bases and the J segment 4 bases; nucleotides outside the gene matches: 2. The DNA for the CDR3 is TGTGCCAGCAGTTTGGGACAGGGGGTGTACGAGCAGTACTTC. This sequence encodes CASSLGQGVYEQYF.

The chain joins TRBV6-5 to TRBJ2-1, with D hard to call. From germline, CDR1 is MNHEY and CDR2 SVGAGI. The V end lost 7 bases, the J end lost 4 bases, and 11 bases lay between the germline ends. The CDR3 spans 13 residues. The CDR3 loop reads CASNPAVYNEQFF. The DNA of the CDR3 is TGTGCCAGCAACCCGGCGGTTTACAATGAGCAGTTCTTC.

The V call is TRBV19, the J call TRBJ2-1; unclear D gene. V was shortened by 5 bases and J by 9 bases, with 14 bases between the two germline ends. This CDR3 contains 13 residues. The germline V gene encodes CDR1 LNHDA and CDR2 SQIVND (reference sequence). The CDR3 region has the DNA TGTGCCAGTAGTCCCCGATCTAGAAGTGAGCAGTTCTTC. The encoded protein is CASSPRSRSEQFF.

The rearrangement joins TRBV2 to TRBJ1-1; D unclear. Trimming removed 4 bases at V and 6 bases at J, with 12 bases between. The CDR3 is made up of 13 amino acids. Germline V gene lookup returns CDR1 SNHLY and CDR2 FYNNEI. In DNA, the CDR3 is TGTGCCAGCAGTGGCGGGCAGTTCGCTGAAGCTTTCTTT. Protein sequence: CASSGGQFAEAFF.

This clone was seen only once. The chain combines TRBV6-2 or TRBV6-3 with TRBJ2-3; 13 bases fit TRBD2. Germline V gene sequence: CDR1 MNHEY, CDR2 SVGEGT. CDR3 length equals 16 residues. V lost 6 bases, J lost 2 bases, and 5 bases stayed unmatched. The CDR3 nucleotides are TGTGCCAGCAGCGGGACTAGCGGGGTATACACAGATACGCAGTATTTT. Its translation: CASSGTSGVYTDTQYF.

The chain employs TRBV6-5 and TRBJ2-2; maybe TRBD1 (5 bases). Germline V lookup: CDR1 MNHEY, CDR2 SVGAGI. V dropped 5 bases and J dropped 6 bases, with 10 bases sitting between them. The CDR3 contains 13 residues. CDR3 residues: CASSPKGSGELFF. In DNA form, the CDR3 reads TGTGCCAGCAGTCCTAAGGGGTCCGGGGAGCTGTTTTTT.

The genes are TRBV28 and TRBJ1-5; D ambiguous. Between the trimmed V and J ends, which lost 7 bases and 3 bases, there was a span of 10 bases. Germline V CDR1 and CDR2: MDHEN, SYDVKM. This CDR3 region has 13 residues. The CDR3: CASTAHPNQPQHF. The CDR3 region has the DNA TGTGCCAGCACCGCGCACCCCAATCAGCCCCAGCATTTT.

The rearrangement joins TRBV27 to TRBJ2-7, with D perhaps matching TRBD1 (5 bases). The V gene lost 2 bases and the J gene lost 5 bases, with 16 bases spanning the gap. Per germline, CDR1 MNHEY and CDR2 SMNVEV (reference sequence). The CDR3 sequence is 15 residues long. CDR3 DNA: TGTGCCAGCAGTTTAGGGGCAGGGTTGGTCCACGAGCAGTACTTC. This codes for CASSLGAGLVHEQYF.

V gene TRBV28 combines with J gene TRBJ1-6; 8 nucleotides align to TRBD1. Trimming cost V 3 bases and J 9 bases; bases outside gene matches: 16. The germline V gene encodes CDR1 MDHEN and CDR2 SYDVKM. This CDR3 region has 18 residues. The CDR3 loop is CASSLIKTGVVSASPLHF. In DNA, the CDR3 is TGTGCCAGCAGTTTGATCAAGACAGGGGTTGTCAGTGCTTCACCCCTCCACTTT.

V and J are TRBV2 and TRBJ2-7, with 8 bases identical to TRBD1. The trim removed 3 bases at V and 4 bases at J, leaving 8 bases unmatched. The CDR3 is 15 residues long. Germline V gene sequence: CDR1 SNHLY, CDR2 FYNNEI. CDR3: CASSEEQGAWYEQYF. The CDR3 DNA reads as TGTGCCAGCAGTGAGGAGCAGGGGGCTTGGTACGAGCAGTACTTC.

This clone has at least ten counts. The rearrangement joins TRBV7-6 to TRBJ2-7; a weak D match, TRBD2 (5 bases). V lost 0 bases and J 3 bases, leaving 9 bases between the germline ends. The germline V gene encodes CDR1 SGHVS and CDR2 FNYEAQ. The CDR3 totals 14 residues. In nucleotides, the CDR3 is TGTGCCAGCAGCTTAGCGTTTGGGAGCTACGAGCAGTACTTC. Its translation: CASSLAFGSYEQYF.

V usage is TRBV7-8 and J usage is TRBJ2-7; D may be TRBD1 (5 bases). CDR3 length: 17 amino acids. The V gene's germline CDR1 is SGHVS and CDR2 FQNEAQ. The V gene lost 3 bases and the J gene lost 3 bases, with 21 bases spanning the gap. This CDR3 is CASSFSGSLPLHYEQYF. In nucleotides, the CDR3 is TGTGCCAGCAGCTTTTCAGGGTCATTGCCTTTGCACTACGAGCAGTACTTC.

The chain couples TRBV6-5 to TRBJ2-7; 8 nucleotides line up with TRBD1. The CDR3 has 14 residues. J lost 2 bases, V lost 2 bases, and 2 bases had no gene match. Germline V CDR1 and CDR2: MNHEY, SVGAGI. The CDR3 nucleotides read TGTGCCAGCAGTTACCGGGACAGGACCTACGAGCAGTACTTC. As protein: CASSYRDRTYEQYF.

The CDR3 nucleotides read TGTGCCAGCAGCTTAGATTTCGCCGCGCCGTCCGAGCAGTACTTC. Protein sequence: CASSLDFAAPSEQYF. V is TRBV7-9 and J is TRBJ2-7; D not resolved. The V gene lost 1 base and the J gene lost 6 bases, with 16 bases spanning the gap. Germline loops: CDR1 SEHNR, CDR2 FQNEAQ (reference sequence). This CDR3 contains 15 residues.

The chain combines TRBV2 with TRBJ2-7; tentative D call: TRBD1 (6 bases). V gave up 4 bases and J gave up 0 bases, with 10 bases separating them. The germline gives CDR1 SNHLY, CDR2 FYNNEI. The CDR3 runs 14 residues. Here the CDR3 DNA reads TGTGCCAGCAGTGTAGGGGGACACTCCTACGAGCAGTACTTC. It yields the protein CASSVGGHSYEQYF.

The chain combines TRBV7-2 with TRBJ2-7, with a weak D call TRBD2 (5 bases). The CDR3 consists of 16 residues. Trimming took off 0 bases at V and 1 base at J, with 13 bases between the two ends. Looked up from germline, CDR1 is SGHTA and CDR2 is FQGNSA. DNA for the CDR3: TGTGCCAGCAGCTTAGCGTTTAATAGCGATTCCTACGAGCAGTACTTC. This codes for CASSLAFNSDSYEQYF.

This clone appeared once. The chain links TRBV29-1 to TRBJ1-5, with D possibly being TRBD1 (5 bases). Germline-derived CDR1 and CDR2 are SQVTM and ANQGSEA. The CDR3 consists of 13 residues. V gave up 4 bases and J gave up 2 bases, with 9 bases separating them. CDR3 loop: CSVGGSGNQPQHF. Written as DNA, the CDR3 is TGCAGCGTTGGGGGCTCTGGCAATCAGCCCCAGCATTTT.

The CDR3 sequence is CASSFGLQGRGNTEAFF. The CDR3 coding sequence is TGTGCCAGCAGCTTTGGCCTCCAGGGGAGGGGTAACACTGAAGCTTTCTTT. The V and J genes are TRBV5-5 and TRBJ1-1; a possible D gene is TRBD1 (6 bases). Trimming took 2 bases from V and 2 from J, leaving 19 bases between them. CDR3 size: 17 residues. CDR1 is SGHKS, CDR2 YYEKEE, per germline (reference sequence).

The rearrangement joins TRBV30 to TRBJ1-4; no clear D. Deletions cut 2 bases from V and 8 bases from J, with 6 bases between. CDR3 length: 11 amino acids. In germline, CDR1 is GTSNPN, CDR2 SVGIG (reference sequence). The CDR3 coding sequence is TGTGCCTGGAGTAATGGCGAAAAACTGTTTTTT. Protein product: CAWSNGEKLFF.

The genes are TRBV18 and TRBJ1-2; the match to TRBD1 covers 9 bases. Germline V lookup: CDR1 KGHSH, CDR2 LQKENI. V lost 5 bases and J lost 8; bases outside the gene matches: 12. This CDR3 region has 15 residues. The CDR3 sequence: CASSSSQGAQGGYTF. In DNA, the CDR3 is TGTGCCAGCTCAAGCTCACAGGGGGCTCAGGGAGGCTACACCTTC. The whole variable domain, remainder taken from reference TRBV18 and TRBJ1-2, is NAGVMQNPRHLVRRRGQEARLRCSPMKGHSHVYWYRQLPEEGLKFMVYLQKENIIDESGMPKERFSAEFPKEGPSILRIQQVVRGDSAAYFCASSSSQGAQGGYTFGSGTRLTVV.

This sequence joins TRBV15 and TRBJ2-1, with 9 bases lining up with TRBD1. The CDR3 length is 12 residues. Germline lookup yields CDR1 LNHNV and CDR2 YYDKDF (reference sequence). After removal of 0 bases from V and 15 bases from J, the junction contained 3 bases not matched to a gene. In DNA, the CDR3 is TGTGCCACCAGCAGAGATCGGGGACAGGGGTTCTTC. Its translation: CATSRDRGQGFF.

The gene calls are TRBV4-2 and TRBJ1-2; a weak D match, TRBD1 (5 bases). This CDR3 is 16 amino acids long. Germline V gene sequence: CDR1 LGHNA, CDR2 YNFKEQ. The V end was cut by 2 bases, the J end by 0 bases, with 13 bases between. This CDR3 reads CASSQPTGVSNYGYTF. DNA for the CDR3: TGTGCCAGCAGCCAACCAACAGGAGTTTCTAACTATGGCTACACCTTC.

The chain recombines TRBV3-1 (or the pseudogene TRBV3-2) with TRBJ2-1, with D possibly matching TRBD2 (5 bases). The germline V gene has CDR1 LGHDT and CDR2 YNNKEL (reference sequence). Trimming took off 3 bases at V and 1 base at J, with 10 bases between the two ends. The CDR3 is 15 residues long. CDR3 amino acids: CASSHRGRSYNEQFF. The CDR3 DNA sequence: TGTGCCAGCAGCCATCGGGGTCGGTCCTACAATGAGCAGTTCTTC.

CDR3 loop: CASSLGTRTNEQFF. The CDR3 nucleotides read TGCGCCAGCAGCTTGGGGACTAGAACCAATGAGCAGTTCTTC. This chain links TRBV5-1 with TRBJ2-1; TRBD2 matches 7 bases. The germline V gene has CDR1 SGHRS and CDR2 YFSETQ. The CDR3 consists of 14 residues. J lost 6 bases, V lost 0 bases, and 3 bases had no gene match.

This chain joins TRBV30 and TRBJ1-2; 9 positions agree with TRBD1. The CDR3 length is 14 residues. Losses at the gene ends were 2 bases for V and 2 bases for J; bases not matched to a gene: 3. Looked up from germline, CDR1 is GTSNPN and CDR2 is SVGIG (reference sequence). The CDR3 coding sequence is TGTGCCTGGAGTCTGGGACAGGGAAACTATGGCTACACCTTC. This sequence encodes CAWSLGQGNYGYTF.

V is TRBV29-1 and J is TRBJ1-5; D is unclear. The germline CDR1 and CDR2 sequences are SQVTM and ANQGSEA. The CDR3 loop spans 13 amino acids. With 4 bases removed from V and 1 base from J, the gap between germline ends came to 8 bases. The DNA for the CDR3 is TGCAGCGTTGGGGAGAGGAGCAATCAGCCCCAGCATTTT. Translating it yields CSVGERSNQPQHF.

The rearrangement uses TRBV27 and TRBJ1-6, with a possible D match to TRBD1 (5 bases). Germline CDR1 MNHEY, CDR2 SMNVEV (reference sequence). V dropped 3 bases and J dropped 2 bases, with 14 bases sitting between them. CDR3 length equals 17 residues. For the CDR3, the DNA is TGTGCCAGCAGTTTGACCCCCGGCAGGGCCTATAATTCACCCCTCCACTTT. Residues: CASSLTPGRAYNSPLHF.